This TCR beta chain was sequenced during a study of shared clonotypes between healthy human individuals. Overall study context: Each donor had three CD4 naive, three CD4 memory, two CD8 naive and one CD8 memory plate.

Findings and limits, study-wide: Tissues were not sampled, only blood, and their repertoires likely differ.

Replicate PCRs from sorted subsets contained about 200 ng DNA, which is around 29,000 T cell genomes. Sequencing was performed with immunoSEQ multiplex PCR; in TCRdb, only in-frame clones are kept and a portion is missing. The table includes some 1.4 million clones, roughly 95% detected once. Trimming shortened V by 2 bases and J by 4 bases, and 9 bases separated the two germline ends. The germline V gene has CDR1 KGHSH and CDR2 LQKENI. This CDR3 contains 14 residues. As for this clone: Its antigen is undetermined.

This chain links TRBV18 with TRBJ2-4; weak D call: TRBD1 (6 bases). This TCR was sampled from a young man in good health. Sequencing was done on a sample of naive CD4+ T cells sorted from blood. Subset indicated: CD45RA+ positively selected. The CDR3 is CASSPGTSKNIQYF. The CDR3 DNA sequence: TGTGCCAGCTCACCAGGGACATCGAAAAACATTCAGTACTTC.